Detailed here is one T cell receptor beta chain. Its antigen is still unknown. The sample originates from a study of T cell responses to AZD1222 COVID-19 vaccine. Study outcomes and limitations: Across the whole spike, CD4 TCRs peaked at regions 160-218 and 743-854. Scientists sampled the repertoires only once the peak T cell response had passed. Donors skewed white British and female; clonal diversity was possibly underestimated.

TCRdb's table, derived via immunoSEQ multiplex PCR, lists solely in-frame clones and lacks some. The repertoire holds some 25,000 clones, around 87% seen once, with under 35% in the top ten. V lost 0 bases and J lost 3; bases outside the gene matches: 10. Germline assignment: CDR1 MDHEN and CDR2 SYDVKM. The CDR3 loop spans 17 amino acids. The sequence came from an adult who received the AZD1222 COVID-19 vaccine. This material consisted of peripheral blood, taken 28 days after the second AZD1222 dose. The J gene is TRBJ2-5, the V gene TRBV28; 7 bases fit TRBD2. CDR3 nucleotide sequence: TGTGCCAGCAGTTTATGGGGTGGGGCGGGAGAAGAAGAGACCCAGTACTTC. This gives the protein CASSLWGGAGEEETQYF.